This T cell receptor beta chain was captured by sequencing in a study of cytomegalovirus exposure and HLA in healthy donors. The PCR employed 60 Vbeta primers together with 13 Jbeta primers. The assay was immunoSEQ multiplex PCR, and TCRdb's table has in-frame clones only and misses some. The profile covers about 140,000 clones, with 65% to 70% appearing a single time and about 1.5% taken by the ten largest. General study points: HLA allele associations emerged for around 16,000 TCR beta sequences in a later analysis, at 0.05 false discovery rate. A highly shared variant cluster was judged a likely technical artifact.

To note about this clone: The antigen is undetermined.

Sequenced input: PBMCs. The source of this sequence is a human donor in good health.

The CDR3 sequence: CATSVGALYEQYF. DNA for the CDR3: TGTGCCACCAGCGTAGGGGCGCTTTACGAGCAGTACTTC. The gene calls are TRBV15 and TRBJ2-7, with D possibly being TRBD1 (5 bases). The V and J ends lost 5 bases and 4 bases respectively, with 12 bases between them. The germline V gene has CDR1 LNHNV and CDR2 YYDKDF (reference sequence). The CDR3 loop spans 13 amino acids.